This T cell receptor beta chain was identified during a study of beta chain features in type 1 diabetes. The study's findings and limits: Type 1 diabetes patients showed a moderate but significant shortening of TCRB CDR3s in all four CD4+ subsets. Comparison showed that naive, central memory and Treg TCRB repertoires appeared more similar among patients than among healthy donors.

What was sequenced were expressed TCRB transcripts, since all of the isolated RNA had been reverse transcribed. Repertoires were generated with immunoSEQ multiplex PCR, while TCRdb's copy carries only in-frame clones and drops some. The repertoire has more than 300,000 clones, roughly 12% of them found once; the top ten carry approximately 0.01%. A remark on this clone: Its antigen remains unidentified.

Trimming removed 1 base from V and 4 bases from J, with 10 bases in between. Germline V gene lookup returns CDR1 LGHNA and CDR2 YSLEER. The CDR3 is 15 amino acids. Source material: naive CD4+ T cells from blood. The gene calls are TRBV4-3 and TRBJ2-2; weak D call: TRBD2 (5 bases). This TCR was recovered from a woman between 18 and 30 years old with type 1 diabetes. The CDR3 loop is CASSQARSGTGELFF. The CDR3 DNA reads TGCGCCAGCAGCCAAGCTAGGAGCGGCACCGGGGAGCTGTTTTTT.